The T cell receptor (beta chain) under discussion was sequenced for a study of T cell changes during pregnancy in multiple sclerosis. Data came from immunoSEQ multiplex PCR; TCRdb stores just in-frame clones and leaves some out. The profile covers 40,000 to 55,000 clones, with 85% to 95% appearing a single time and approximately 0.25% taken by the ten largest. The CDR3 loop spans 15 amino acids. Germline assignment: CDR1 MNHEY and CDR2 SVGAGI. V was clipped by 4 bases and J by 7 bases; unmatched bases: 8. The sequence was collected from a female donor with multiple sclerosis, enrolled in a pregnancy study. Material: CD4+ T cells from peripheral blood mononuclear cells, obtained in the second trimester of pregnancy. V usage is TRBV6-5 and J usage is TRBJ2-7; 12 bases map to TRBD2. CDR3 DNA sequence: TGTGCCAGCAGTTTGACGACTAGCGGGGGTCTAGAGCAGTACTTC. It codes for CASSLTTSGGLEQYF.